The 18 T cell receptor beta chains listed next were all sequenced from one sample in a study of PD-1 blockade in classical Hodgkin lymphoma. Relapse after autologous stem cell transplantation occurred in every patient, and brentuximab vedotin exposure varied. Clones were read by immunoSEQ multiplex PCR, and TCRdb kept only the in-frame ones, dropping some. The sample has some 58,000 clones, 88% seen once. The specimen was peripheral blood mononuclear cells (PBMCs), collected before the second cycle of nivolumab. The receptor set was obtained from a human donor with classical Hodgkin lymphoma.

The rearrangement joins TRBV5-1 to TRBJ2-7; no definite D call. CDR1 SGHRS and CDR2 YFSETQ come from the germline V gene. This CDR3 spans 14 amino acids. Trimming shortened V by 4 bases and J by 0 bases, and 11 bases separated the two germline ends. The CDR3 nucleotides read TGCGCCAGCAGCCCGACGGGCCCCTCCTACGAGCAGTACTTC. This encodes CASSPTGPSYEQYF.

V is TRBV18 and J is TRBJ2-7, with a tentative D call TRBD2 (7 bases). The CDR3 sequence is 14 residues long. Trimming removed 2 bases from V and 2 bases from J, with 10 bases in between. Germline CDR1 KGHSH, CDR2 LQKENI. This CDR3 reads CASSPGGGAYEQYF. CDR3 nucleotides: TGTGCCAGCTCACCAGGGGGGGGCGCCTACGAGCAGTACTTC. Full variable domain (missing parts from reference TRBV18 and TRBJ2-7): NAGVMQNPRHLVRRRGQEARLRCSPMKGHSHVYWYRQLPEEGLKFMVYLQKENIIDESGMPKERFSAEFPKEGPSILRIQQVVRGDSAAYFCASSPGGGAYEQYFGPGTRLTVT.

This clone was detected once. The rearrangement links TRBV5-1 to TRBJ2-2, with 7 nucleotides matching TRBD1. Trimming took 0 bases from V and 6 from J; bases not matched to a gene: 5. The CDR3 contains 15 residues. Germline V CDR1 and CDR2: SGHRS, YFSETQ. In nucleotides, the CDR3 is TGCGCCAGCAGCTTGGACGGACAGGACTCCGGGGAGCTGTTTTTT. This sequence encodes CASSLDGQDSGELFF. The full variable domain, in which reference TRBV5-1 and TRBJ2-2 provide the parts outside the CDR3, is KAGVTQTPRYLIKTRGQQVTLSCSPISGHRSVSWYQQTPGQGLQFLFEYFSETQRNKGNFPGRFSGRQFSNSRSEMNVSTLELGDSALYLCASSLDGQDSGELFFGEGSRLTVL.

The rearrangement joins TRBV27 to TRBJ2-3; weak D call: TRBD2 (6 bases). The CDR3 runs 13 residues. The V end lost 4 bases, the J end lost 4 bases, and 9 bases lay between the germline ends. Germline CDR1 reads MNHEY; CDR2 reads SMNVEV (reference sequence). DNA for the CDR3: TGTGCCAGCAGTTGGGACTCCCCAGATACGCAGTATTTT. As protein: CASSWDSPDTQYF.

This chain uses TRBV28 with TRBJ2-7; possible D gene TRBD2, 7 bases. V gave up 3 bases and J gave up 1 base, with 13 bases separating them. The germline gives CDR1 MDHEN, CDR2 SYDVKM. The CDR3 has 15 residues. The chain's CDR3 is CASSFGAGASYEQYF. The CDR3, as DNA: TGTGCCAGCAGTTTTGGTGCGGGGGCGTCCTACGAGCAGTACTTC.

A few counts support this clone. The CDR3 sequence is CASSIQGADQPQHF. CDR3 sequence (DNA): TGTGCCAGCAGTATCCAGGGGGCGGATCAGCCCCAGCATTTT. The chain links TRBV6-1 to TRBJ1-5, with 8 bases that match TRBD1. With V trimmed by 5 bases and J by 5 bases, 5 bases remained unmatched. The CDR3 has 14 residues. Germline CDR1 and CDR2: MNHNS and SASEGT.

This rearrangement joins TRBV6-6 to TRBJ1-2; no definite D call. Looked up from germline, CDR1 is MNHNY and CDR2 is SVGAGI (reference sequence). This CDR3 is built from 13 residues. Trimming shortened V by 7 bases and J by 5 bases, and 14 bases separated the two germline ends. This CDR3 is CASMVRPPYGYTF. DNA of the CDR3: TGTGCCAGCATGGTCAGACCCCCATATGGCTACACCTTC.

This clone was observed a single time. The chain links TRBV11-2 to TRBJ1-1, with D uncertain. CDR3 length: 13 amino acids. Trimming stripped 0 bases from V and 4 bases from J, with 6 bases between. Germline values: CDR1 SGHAT, CDR2 FQNNGV. CDR3 region: CASSLERATEAFF. The CDR3 coding sequence is TGTGCCAGCAGCTTAGAAAGGGCCACTGAAGCTTTCTTT.

In this sample, this clone turned up once. This chain uses TRBV11-2 with TRBJ1-3; D uncertain. The CDR3 consists of 15 residues. Germline values: CDR1 SGHAT, CDR2 FQNNGV. Trimming stripped 1 base from V and 0 bases from J, with 7 bases between. CDR3 protein: CASSLVGSSGNTIYF. The DNA of the CDR3 is TGTGCCAGCAGCTTAGTAGGCAGCTCTGGAAACACCATATATTTT. Full variable domain (missing parts from reference TRBV11-2 and TRBJ1-3): EAGVAQSPRYKIIEKRQSVAFWCNPISGHATLYWYQQILGQGPKLLIQFQNNGVVDDSQLPKDRFSAERLKGVDSTLKIQPAKLEDSAVYLCASSLVGSSGNTIYFGEGSWLTVV.

Of note for this clone: The same CDR3 arises from other DNA sequences in this sample as well. This sequence joins TRBV5-1 and TRBJ2-1; D is undetermined. The CDR3 totals 13 residues. Trimming cost V 0 bases and J 7 bases, with 8 bases left between them. CDR1 and CDR2 (germline): SGHRS, YFSETQ. CDR3: CASSLVVGNEQFF. The CDR3 nucleotides read TGCGCCAGCAGCTTGGTCGTGGGGAATGAGCAGTTCTTC.

The chain joins TRBV19 to TRBJ1-3; no definite D call. V was trimmed by 4 bases and J by 6 bases, leaving 19 bases between them. In germline, CDR1 is LNHDA, CDR2 SQIVND (reference sequence). This CDR3 contains 16 residues. The CDR3: CASSTRGSALLNTIYF. Written as DNA, the CDR3 is TGTGCCAGTAGTACCCGTGGCAGTGCGCTTCTAAACACCATATATTTT.

To note about this clone: Other DNA sequences of this sample code for an identical CDR3. The chain joins TRBV5-1 to TRBJ1-5; unclear D gene. The V gene's germline CDR1 is SGHRS and CDR2 YFSETQ. V lost 4 bases, J lost 4 bases, and 9 bases lay in between. The CDR3 spans 13 residues. CDR3 protein: CASSADGNQPQHF. CDR3 in DNA: TGCGCCAGCAGCGCAGACGGGAATCAGCCCCAGCATTTT.

The rearrangement joins TRBV5-1 to TRBJ2-5; 8 bases are a match to TRBD1. CDR3 length: 14 amino acids. Germline V gene sequence: CDR1 SGHRS, CDR2 YFSETQ. V dropped 0 bases and J dropped 9; count of bases not matched to a gene: 7. The chain's CDR3 is CASSLEDREVAQYF. The CDR3 nucleotides are TGCGCCAGCAGCTTGGAGGACAGGGAGGTAGCCCAGTACTTC.

The V call is TRBV10-2, the J call TRBJ1-2; possibly TRBD1 for D (6 bases). The CDR3 is made up of 14 amino acids. V lost 2 bases, J lost 4 bases, and 11 bases lay in between. Germline loops: CDR1 WSHSY, CDR2 SAAADI. The CDR3 sequence: CASSEGGTPYGYTF. The CDR3 DNA is TGCGCCAGCAGTGAGGGGGGCACTCCCTATGGCTACACCTTC.

This clone is a singleton in its sample. DNA for the CDR3: TGCGCCAGCAGTAGCGGGGGGATCGGGGAGCTGTTTTTT. As protein: CASSSGGIGELFF. The rearrangement links TRBV5-1 to TRBJ2-2, with TRBD2 matching over 10 bases. Germline CDR1 and CDR2: SGHRS and YFSETQ. CDR3 size: 13 residues. V shed 5 bases and J 7 bases; nucleotides not matched to a gene: 2.

This clone has only one observation. The rearrangement links TRBV2 to TRBJ2-1, with TRBD2 identical over 14 bases. CDR1 and CDR2 (germline): SNHLY, FYNNEI. J was trimmed by 8 bases and V by 6 bases; bases with no gene match: 3. The CDR3 is 14 amino acids. The DNA of the CDR3 is TGTGCCAGCAGGACTAGCGGGGGGGCAGATGAGCAGTTCTTC. It codes for CASRTSGGADEQFF.

The CDR3 DNA reads TGTGCCAGCAGCTTACAAACAGGGGCGTTATTAAATGGCTACACCTTC. This gives the protein CASSLQTGALLNGYTF. The chain joins TRBV11-2 to TRBJ1-2; 7 bases line up with TRBD1. J gave up 6 bases and V 2 bases, and 12 bases lay outside the gene matches. Germline CDR1 SGHAT, CDR2 FQNNGV. The CDR3 sequence is 16 residues long.

DNA of the CDR3: TGTGCCAGCAGCGTCTGGTCCCTTTATACTGAAGCTTTCTTT. It translates to CASSVWSLYTEAFF. This sequence joins TRBV5-6 and TRBJ1-1; D is uncertain. Germline CDR1 SGHDT, CDR2 YYEEEE. This CDR3 comprises 14 residues. V lost 4 bases and J lost 5, with 15 bases in between.